This T cell receptor beta chain was found in a study of blood T cell repertoires in COVID-19. The overall study: T cells, B-cell-depleted T cells, or PBMCs supplied cDNA or gDNA.

Only in-frame clones appear in the TCRdb table, and some are missing; sequencing was by immunoSEQ multiplex PCR. Among about half a million clones listed, approximately 83% were seen once. The CDR3 runs to 14 residues. CDR1 is MDHEN, CDR2 SYDVKM, per germline. The V and J ends lost 5 bases and 1 base respectively, with 11 bases between them. In this sample, this clone turned up once. Sample: peripheral blood. J is TRBJ2-5 and V is TRBV28; D is possibly TRBD1 (6 bases). This TCR came from a human donor in a cohort sampled during active COVID-19. CDR3 amino acids: CASSLRQAQETQYF. DNA of the CDR3: TGTGCCAGCAGTCTCCGACAGGCCCAAGAGACCCAGTACTTC.